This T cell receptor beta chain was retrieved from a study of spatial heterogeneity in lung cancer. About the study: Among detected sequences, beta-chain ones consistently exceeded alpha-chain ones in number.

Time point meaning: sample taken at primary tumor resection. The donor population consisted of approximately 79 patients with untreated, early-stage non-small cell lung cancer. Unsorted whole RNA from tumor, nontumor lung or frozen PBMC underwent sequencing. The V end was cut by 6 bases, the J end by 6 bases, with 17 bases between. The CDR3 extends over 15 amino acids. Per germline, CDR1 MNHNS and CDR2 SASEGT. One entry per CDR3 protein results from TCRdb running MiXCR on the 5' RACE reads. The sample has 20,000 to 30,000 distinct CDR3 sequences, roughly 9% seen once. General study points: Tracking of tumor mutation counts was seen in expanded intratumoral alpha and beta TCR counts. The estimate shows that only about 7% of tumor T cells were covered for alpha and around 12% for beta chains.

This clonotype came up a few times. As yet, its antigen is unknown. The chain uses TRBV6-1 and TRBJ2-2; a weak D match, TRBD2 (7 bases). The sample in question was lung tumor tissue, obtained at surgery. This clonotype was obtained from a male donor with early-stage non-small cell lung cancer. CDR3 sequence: CASRLEQGGSGELFF. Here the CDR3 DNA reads TGTGCCAGCAGACTAGAACAGGGAGGGTCCGGGGAGCTGTTTTTT.